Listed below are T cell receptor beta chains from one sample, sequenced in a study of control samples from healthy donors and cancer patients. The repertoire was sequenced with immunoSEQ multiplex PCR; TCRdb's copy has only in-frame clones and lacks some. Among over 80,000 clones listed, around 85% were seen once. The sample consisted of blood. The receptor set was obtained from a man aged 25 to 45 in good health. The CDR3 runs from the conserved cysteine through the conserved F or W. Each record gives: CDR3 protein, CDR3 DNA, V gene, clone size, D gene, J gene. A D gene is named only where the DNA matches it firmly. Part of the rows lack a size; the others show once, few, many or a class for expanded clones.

CDR3aa: CASSTKGHENIQYF
CDR3nt: TGTGCCAGCAGCACGAAGGGGCATGAAAACATTCAGTACTTC
v_gene: TRBV7-9
abundance: .
d_gene: .
j_gene: TRBJ2-4

CDR3aa: CASRLTPRNTGELFF
CDR3nt: TGTGCCAGCAGGTTGACACCTCGGAACACCGGGGAGCTGTTTTTT
v_gene: TRBV6-6
abundance: .
d_gene: .
j_gene: TRBJ2-2

CDR3aa: CASSPLGASYNEQFF
CDR3nt: TGTGCCAGCAGTCCCCTTGGGGCCTCCTACAATGAGCAGTTCTTC
v_gene: TRBV6-5
abundance: few
d_gene: .
j_gene: TRBJ2-1

CDR3aa: CASSQGGIWSSYEQYF
CDR3nt: TGTGCCAGCAGCCAAGGCGGGATTTGGAGCTCCTACGAGCAGTACTTC
v_gene: TRBV3-1/TRBV3-2
abundance: .
d_gene: .
j_gene: TRBJ2-7

CDR3aa: CAWRQVGVGGYTF
CDR3nt: TGTGCCTGGAGACAGGTCGGTGTTGGTGGCTACACCTTC
v_gene: TRBV30
abundance: .
d_gene: .
j_gene: TRBJ1-2

CDR3aa: CASSLNRGFSGNTIYF
CDR3nt: TGTGCCAGCAGCCTAAACAGGGGATTCTCTGGAAACACCATATATTTT
v_gene: TRBV5-5
abundance: .
d_gene: TRBD1
j_gene: TRBJ1-3

CDR3aa: CASSRGQGPTEAFF
CDR3nt: TGTGCCAGCAGTCGTGGACAGGGGCCGACTGAAGCTTTCTTT
v_gene: TRBV6-6
abundance: few
d_gene: TRBD1
j_gene: TRBJ1-1

CDR3aa: CASRQGAVNTGELFF
CDR3nt: TGTGCCAGCAGACAGGGGGCGGTGAACACCGGGGAGCTGTTTTTT
v_gene: TRBV5-5
abundance: .
d_gene: TRBD1
j_gene: TRBJ2-2

CDR3aa: CASSSPYTKTEAFF
CDR3nt: TGTGCCAGCAGTTCTCCTTACACGAAAACTGAAGCTTTCTTT
v_gene: TRBV2
abundance: .
d_gene: .
j_gene: TRBJ1-1

CDR3aa: CASSPPGLAANNEQFF
CDR3nt: TGTGCCAGCAGCCCTCCGGGACTAGCGGCGAACAATGAGCAGTTCTTC
v_gene: TRBV5-4
abundance: .
d_gene: TRBD2
j_gene: TRBJ2-1

CDR3aa: CASSRGLGEQFF
CDR3nt: TGTGCCAGCAGCCGAGGGTTAGGTGAGCAGTTCTTC
v_gene: TRBV14
abundance: .
d_gene: .
j_gene: TRBJ2-1

CDR3aa: CASSHQWGTDTQYF
CDR3nt: TGTGCCAGCAGCCACCAGTGGGGCACAGATACGCAGTATTTT
v_gene: TRBV27
abundance: .
d_gene: .
j_gene: TRBJ2-3

CDR3aa: CASSLTGSPLHF
CDR3nt: TGTGCCAGCAGTTTAACTGGCTCACCCCTCCACTTT
v_gene: TRBV28
abundance: once
d_gene: .
j_gene: TRBJ1-6

CDR3aa: CAWTASYGYTF
CDR3nt: TGTGCCTGGACGGCATCCTATGGCTACACCTTC
v_gene: TRBV30
abundance: .
d_gene: .
j_gene: TRBJ1-2

CDR3aa: CASSQARGGELFF
CDR3nt: TGTGCCAGCAGCCAAGCCAGGGGTGGGGAGCTGTTTTTT
v_gene: TRBV14
abundance: .
d_gene: .
j_gene: TRBJ2-2

CDR3aa: CAISEGASGGNEQYF
CDR3nt: TGTGCCATCAGCGAAGGGGCTAGCGGGGGAAACGAGCAGTACTTC
v_gene: TRBV10-3
abundance: .
d_gene: TRBD2
j_gene: TRBJ2-7

CDR3aa: CARSLVNPGQGNQPQHF
CDR3nt: TGTGCCAGAAGCTTGGTTAATCCGGGACAGGGAAATCAGCCCCAGCATTTT
v_gene: TRBV5-3
abundance: .
d_gene: TRBD1
j_gene: TRBJ1-5

CDR3aa: CASLFGTYTEAFF
CDR3nt: TGTGCCAGCCTCTTCGGGACATACACTGAAGCTTTCTTT
v_gene: TRBV5-8
abundance: .
d_gene: .
j_gene: TRBJ1-1

CDR3aa: CASSEASSTVWSEAFF
CDR3nt: TGTGCCAGCAGTGAAGCCTCGTCGACGGTTTGGTCTGAAGCTTTCTTT
v_gene: TRBV6-1
abundance: .
d_gene: .
j_gene: TRBJ1-1

CDR3aa: CASSATPGGNYGYTF
CDR3nt: TGTGCCAGCAGCGCCACCCCAGGGGGCAACTATGGCTACACCTTC
v_gene: TRBV9
abundance: .
d_gene: TRBD1
j_gene: TRBJ1-2

CDR3aa: CASSLGAHTEAFF
CDR3nt: TGTGCCAGCAGCCTAGGGGCGCACACTGAAGCTTTCTTT
v_gene: TRBV7-8
abundance: .
d_gene: .
j_gene: TRBJ1-1

CDR3aa: CASSYSFAPYGYTF
CDR3nt: TGTGCCAGCAGTTACTCGTTCGCCCCCTATGGCTACACCTTC
v_gene: TRBV6-5
abundance: few
d_gene: .
j_gene: TRBJ1-2

CDR3aa: CASSWGQGAVGYTF
CDR3nt: TGCGCCAGCAGCTGGGGACAGGGGGCGGTAGGCTACACCTTC
v_gene: TRBV5-1
abundance: .
d_gene: TRBD1
j_gene: TRBJ1-2

CDR3aa: CASSYLGGNGYTF
CDR3nt: TGTGCCAGCAGTTACTTGGGTGGGAATGGCTACACCTTC
v_gene: TRBV6-6
abundance: .
d_gene: .
j_gene: TRBJ1-2